One and the same sample provided the 23 T cell receptor beta chains below, sequenced in a study of beta chain features in type 1 diabetes. These receptors' antigens are unknown. The study, taken as a whole, reports: Within each of all four CD4+ subsets, Type 1 diabetes patients had TCRB CDR3s that were moderately but significantly shorter.

TCRB transcripts that were expressed got sequenced, as all of the isolated RNA had been reverse transcribed. Sequencing used immunoSEQ multiplex PCR; TCRdb keeps in-frame clones, though not all of them. There are about 280,000 clones in the sample; 14% to 15% occur only once, and more than 0.015% lies in the top ten. Sequenced material: naive CD4+ T cells from blood. All receptors derive from a man between 18 and 29 years old with type 1 diabetes.

V and J are TRBV19 and TRBJ1-1; the D gene is possibly TRBD1 (6 bases). Looked up from germline, CDR1 is LNHDA and CDR2 is SQIVND (reference sequence). V was cut by 4 bases and J by 4 bases, with 16 bases left in between. The CDR3 covers 15 residues. CDR3 DNA: TGTGCCAGTAGTAGAGTTGGACAGTCGATCACTGAAGCTTTCTTT. It translates to CASSRVGQSITEAFF.

The V call is TRBV29-1, the J call TRBJ1-2, with D possibly TRBD1 on 6 matching bases. With 7 bases removed from V and 7 bases from J, the gap between germline ends came to 13 bases. CDR3 length: 11 amino acids. CDR1 is SQVTM and CDR2 is ANQGSEA in the germline V gene. The CDR3 coding sequence is TGCAGCGGGCAGGGGCGGAGTGGCTACACCTTC. Its protein product is CSGQGRSGYTF.

The genes are TRBV11-3 and TRBJ2-5; 8 bases line up with TRBD1. Germline loops: CDR1 SGHNT, CDR2 YENEEA. After removal of 1 base from V and 6 bases from J, the junction contained 1 base not matched to a gene. The CDR3 has 13 residues. The DNA of the CDR3 is TGTGCCAGCAGCTTAGGGGACAGGCAGACCCAGTACTTC. Protein: CASSLGDRQTQYF.

The rearrangement joins TRBV6-6 to TRBJ1-5; TRBD1 aligns across 7 bases. This CDR3 region has 14 residues. Germline CDR1 reads MNHNY; CDR2 reads SVGAGI (reference sequence). V gave up 7 bases and J gave up 6 bases; unmatched junction bases: 9. The CDR3 loop reads CASTGQDLPQPQHF. Written as DNA, the CDR3 is TGTGCCAGCACCGGACAGGACCTTCCTCAGCCCCAGCATTTT.

This clone was observed a few times. The rearrangement uses TRBV4-3 and TRBJ1-5; 7 nucleotides match TRBD1. Germline-derived CDR1 and CDR2 are LGHNA and YSLEER. This CDR3 has 15 amino acids. V lost 1 base and J lost 4; bases outside the gene matches: 4. The CDR3 nucleotides are TGCGCCAGCAGCCAAGGGTACAGGGGAAATCAGCCCCAGCATTTT. Translation: CASSQGYRGNQPQHF.

This clone was counted a few times. J is TRBJ2-1 and V is TRBV29-1; TRBD1 is a possible D gene (6 bases). V lost 0 bases to trimming and J lost 7 bases, with 16 bases between them. This CDR3 spans 15 amino acids. Germline-derived CDR1 and CDR2 are SQVTM and ANQGSEA. The chain's CDR3 is CSVEDPTGHPNEQFF. The CDR3 DNA follows: TGCAGCGTTGAAGATCCGACAGGCCATCCTAATGAGCAGTTCTTC.

V usage is TRBV30 and J usage is TRBJ2-7; D perhaps matches TRBD1 (5 bases). The CDR3 runs 15 residues. The germline V gene encodes CDR1 GTSNPN and CDR2 SVGIG (reference sequence). Trimming removed 0 bases from V and 1 base from J, with 13 bases in between. The CDR3 DNA sequence: TGTGCCTGGAGTGTAAATGGGGCCGAATCCTACGAGCAGTACTTC. Encoded protein: CAWSVNGAESYEQYF.

The chain is built from TRBV4-2 and TRBJ1-5; 7 nucleotides agree with TRBD1. CDR1 is LGHNA, CDR2 YNFKEQ, per germline. The junction had 14 bases not matched to a gene; V was cut back by 3 bases and J by 9 bases. This CDR3 spans 16 amino acids. CDR3 residues: CASSQIWTGDFGPQHF. DNA of the CDR3: TGTGCCAGCAGCCAGATTTGGACAGGCGACTTCGGGCCCCAGCATTTT.

This clone turned up a few times. The genes are TRBV25-1 and TRBJ2-3; D may be TRBD2 (5 bases). The CDR3 runs to 15 residues. V was pared by 1 base and J by 3 bases, with 11 bases between. Per the germline V gene, CDR1 is MGHDK and CDR2 is SYGVNS. CDR3 bases: TGTGCCAGCAGTGAATTACGGGGTATGACAGATACGCAGTATTTT. Protein: CASSELRGMTDTQYF.

This sequence joins TRBV7-9 and TRBJ2-3; D may be TRBD2 (5 bases). Trimming took 4 bases from V and 2 from J, leaving 10 bases between them. This CDR3 is 14 amino acids long. Germline lookup yields CDR1 SEHNR and CDR2 FQNEAQ (reference sequence). This CDR3 reads CASSSTGNTDTQYF. CDR3 sequence (DNA): TGTGCCAGCAGCTCAACCGGGAACACAGATACGCAGTATTTT.

The chain recombines TRBV18 with TRBJ2-5; 7 bases match TRBD1. The J segment lost 4 bases and the V segment lost 3 bases, leaving 8 bases of the junction unmatched. In germline, CDR1 is KGHSH, CDR2 LQKENI. This CDR3 comprises 15 residues. As DNA, the CDR3 is TGTGCCAGCTCACCCTCCACAGGGGTTGGAGAGACCCAGTACTTC. It encodes CASSPSTGVGETQYF.

The chain recombines TRBV27 with TRBJ2-1; TRBD2 might be the D (5 bases). Germline lookup yields CDR1 MNHEY and CDR2 SMNVEV (reference sequence). V shed 3 bases and J shed 9 bases, with 15 bases lying between them. This CDR3 has 14 residues. This chain's CDR3 is CASSFLQRRGEQFF. The CDR3 DNA follows: TGTGCCAGCAGTTTTCTCCAGCGTCGGGGTGAGCAGTTCTTC.

The gene calls are TRBV30 and TRBJ2-2; D is perhaps TRBD2 (6 bases). The germline V and J ends were trimmed by 2 bases and 3 bases, with 10 bases remaining between them. The CDR3 runs 14 residues. Germline-derived CDR1 and CDR2 are GTSNPN and SVGIG (reference sequence). CDR3 in DNA: TGTGCCTGGAGTCTGGGGACTTACACCGGGGAGCTGTTTTTT. Translating it yields CAWSLGTYTGELFF.

This chain links TRBV9 with TRBJ2-1, with a tentative D call TRBD1 (5 bases). Between the trimmed V and J ends, which lost 4 bases and 8 bases, there was a span of 13 bases. This CDR3 spans 13 amino acids. CDR1 and CDR2 (germline): SGDLS, YYNGEE. CDR3 amino acids: CASSTSQGYEQFF. In DNA, the CDR3 is TGTGCCAGCAGCACATCTCAGGGTTATGAGCAGTTCTTC.

The chain couples TRBV4-2 to TRBJ2-3; 9 positions match TRBD2. The germline gives CDR1 LGHNA, CDR2 YNFKEQ. The CDR3 contains 17 residues. The ends lost 0 bases at V and 4 bases at J; junction bases unmatched: 8. DNA for the CDR3: TGTGCCAGCAGCCAAGAAGGAAGGAGCGGGGGGCCAGATACGCAGTATTTT. This encodes CASSQEGRSGGPDTQYF.

The chain joins TRBV21-1 to TRBJ2-7; the DNA was not used to check the table's D call, TRBD2. TRBV21-1 is labeled a pseudogene. There are 18 residues in the CDR3. CDR3 residues: CASSKTEGRLAPSYEQYF. The CDR3 DNA reads TGTGCCAGCAGCAAAACGGAGGGGCGGCTAGCGCCTTCCTACGAGCAGTACTTC.

The count of this clone is one. This chain joins TRBV10-3 and TRBJ2-3; 10 nucleotides line up with TRBD2. This CDR3 is built from 15 residues. J lost 0 bases, V lost 5 bases, and 2 bases had no gene match. Germline lookup yields CDR1 ENHRY and CDR2 SYGVKD. CDR3 residues: CAISFSGGSTDTQYF. DNA for the CDR3: TGTGCCATCAGTTTTAGCGGGGGGAGCACAGATACGCAGTATTTT.

V usage is TRBV14 and J usage is TRBJ2-5; TRBD2 matches at 8 bases. Trimming cost V 0 bases and J 1 base; bases outside gene matches: 4. Per germline, CDR1 SGHDN and CDR2 FVKESK. The CDR3 is 16 amino acids. The CDR3 spells CASSQDGLAGQETQYF. CDR3 coding DNA: TGTGCCAGCAGCCAAGATGGACTAGCAGGCCAAGAGACCCAGTACTTC.

This clone was observed a few times. This chain uses TRBV5-7 with TRBJ2-2, with D uncertain. TRBV5-7 is recorded as an ORF, its role being uncertain. The CDR3 totals 15 residues. Trimming took off 1 base at V and 3 bases at J, with 10 bases between the two ends. CDR3 amino acids: CASSLTLVDTGELFF. CDR3 sequence (DNA): TGTGCCAGCAGCTTGACGTTAGTAGACACCGGGGAGCTGTTTTTT.

The chain couples TRBV27 to TRBJ1-5; TRBD1 might be the D (5 bases). CDR1 and CDR2 from the germline V gene are MNHEY and SMNVEV (reference sequence). Trimming removed 2 bases from V and 6 bases from J, with 11 bases in between. CDR3 length equals 14 residues. CDR3 in amino acids: CASSLRRGFQPQHF. Here the CDR3 DNA reads TGTGCCAGCAGTTTACGACGGGGGTTTCAGCCCCAGCATTTT.

The rearrangement uses TRBV14 and TRBJ1-3, with D maybe TRBD1 (6 bases). This CDR3 has 17 residues. Germline-derived CDR1 and CDR2 are SGHDN and FVKESK. Trimming pared 4 bases from V and 3 bases from J, leaving 19 bases between. In DNA, the CDR3 is TGTGCCAGCAGCCCACCGGGACACCTTGTATATGGAAACACCATATATTTT. Translated, it gives CASSPPGHLVYGNTIYF. The variable domain in full, completed from reference TRBV14 and TRBJ1-3, reads EAGVTQFPSHSVIEKGQTVTLRCDPISGHDNLYWYRRVMGKEIKFLLHFVKESKQDESGMPNNRFLAERTGGTYSTLKVQPAELEDSGVYFCASSPPGHLVYGNTIYFGEGSWLTVV.

This clone appeared a few times. The genes are TRBV19 and TRBJ2-1; 10 bases are a match to TRBD2. V gave up 3 bases and J gave up 10 bases; unmatched junction bases: 6. This CDR3 comprises 14 residues. Germline assignment: CDR1 LNHDA and CDR2 SQIVND (reference sequence). DNA for the CDR3: TGTGCCAGTAGTATGCGAGCGGGAGGGGAGGAGCAGTTCTTC. Translated, it gives CASSMRAGGEEQFF.

In this sample, this clone turned up a few times. The chain couples TRBV7-6 to TRBJ1-2; 7 positions agree with TRBD1. The germline CDR1 and CDR2 sequences are SGHVS and FNYEAQ. The CDR3 runs to 16 residues. After removal of 2 bases from V and 2 bases from J, the junction contained 8 bases not matched to a gene. CDR3 sequence (DNA): TGTGCCAGCAGCTTATCGGGACAGCCCCCCAACTATGGCTACACCTTC. It encodes CASSLSGQPPNYGYTF.